The subject of this entry is one T cell receptor (beta chain). This clonotype was seen a few times. It lacks a known antigen. No base quality values were provided; no much bigger clone lies one nucleotide off. This entry belongs to a study of molecular identifiers for immune sequencing clone quantification (dated by TCRdb to the late 2010s). Broadly, across the study: For a replicate experiment, RNA from around 20,000 or 99,000 naive CD8 T cells was divided into five aliquots, and four of the five aliquots were sequenced. This methods study benchmarked molecular-identifier clustering-based TCR repertoire sequencing (MIDCIRS) and TCR RNA copy counting, using CD8 T cells to do so. The study at large found these results: In CMV-specific effector cells, over 97% of molecules were held by clones above 20 RNA copies, whereas under 1% of molecules were held by such clones in naive cells. Spiked-in Jurkat TCR RNA equal to a single cell's worth was reported to be detectable even within 1,200,000 naive CD8 T cells. Modeling indicated 2.5 to 3 TCR RNA copies recovered per cell, compared with 7.5 to 10 by digital PCR, which implies a capture efficiency of approximately 30%. When barcode sub-clustering was left out, chimeric consensus sequences inflated TCR diversity, with chimeras reaching as high as 47%. Naive libraries contained spiked-in Jurkat TCR RNA (10 copies' worth), which is not part of the donor repertoire. Highly expanded clone sizes could be underestimated because identical TCR molecules may share a barcode.

Libraries of naive CD8 T cells were generated from roughly 20,000 to 1,000,000 sorted cells, with 10%, 30% or 50% of the purified RNA used. Naive CD8 T cells, defined as CD8+CD4-CCR7+CD45RA+, were FACS-sorted into RLT Plus buffer on a BD FACSAria II. To test detection sensitivity, Jurkat RNA equal to ten TCR copies was added to samples of about 20,000-1,000,000 naive CD8 T cells. Enrichment of CD8 T cells was done with RosetteSep CD8+ T Cell Enrichment Cocktail plus Ficoll-Paque, and ACK red cell lysis came afterward. V was cut back by 7 bases and J by 9 bases, leaving a gap of 10 bases between them. In the germline V gene (reference sequence), CDR1 corresponds to LNHDA and CDR2 to SQIVND. There are 11 amino acids in the CDR3, from cysteine to phenylalanine inclusive. The only DNA kept is the CDR3, 33 bases in frame from the first base. To prepare the library, PCR was applied. Sequencing was carried out with an Illumina HiSeq 4000. Bulk TCR libraries were prepared as previously described, using TCR primers listed in Table S5. Total RNA was purified with the Qiagen AllPrep DNA/RNA kit. Before any analysis, reads coming from multiple sequencing runs of the same library were combined into one pool. The authors' pipeline ran thus. Reads were retained only if an exact TCR constant sequence was present, and the retained reads were trimmed to 150 nt and grouped according to their 12-nt molecular barcodes. Reads in each barcode group were sub-clustered using a 15% Levenshtein threshold, and a quality-weighted consensus sequence was built for each RNA molecule. Non-functional sequences were excluded, and lower-count sequences lying one edit away from another sequence were also excluded. Barcode sub-clusters with fewer than 20% of the maximum read count were removed, based on fitting two negative binomial distributions. TCRdb's own reprocessing of the public reads used fastp at Q25 and MiXCR and kept productive beta chains. Merged by CDR3 protein, the rows form single entries marked with the most common genes and DNA. TCRdb's processing, not the authors', yielded these V and J calls. The sample table contains more than 450,000 distinct CDR3 sequences; only one count was recorded for over 20% of them. Clones ranked in the top ten supply around 0.86% of the sample.

The sample was naive CD8+ T cells from blood, with Jurkat cell RNA spiked in. The cell subset or site label on this specimen signifies: FACS-sorted CD8+CD4-CCR7+CD45RA+ naive T cells. The TCR was taken from a human donor in good health. Some libraries in this study had Jurkat cell RNA spiked in. The chain is encoded by TRBV19 joined to TRBJ2-1, with the identity of the D gene unclear. CDR3 protein: CASTADGEQFF. Here is the DNA: TGTGCCAGTACGGCTGACGGTGAGCAGTTCTTC.